This entry lists 2 T cell receptor beta chains sequenced from one sample in a study of cytomegalovirus exposure and HLA in healthy donors. PCR amplification relied on 60 Vbeta primers (plus 13 Jbeta primers). The repertoire was sequenced with immunoSEQ multiplex PCR; TCRdb's copy has only in-frame clones and lacks some. The profile shows under 150,000 clones, roughly 82% of them singletons. Material for sequencing was PBMCs. Every receptor here comes from a male donor in good health and CMV-seropositive.

The gene calls are TRBV28 and TRBJ2-7; D gene uncertain. The V gene's germline CDR1 is MDHEN and CDR2 SYDVKM. The CDR3 is 11 residues long. V shed 7 bases and J shed 2 bases, with 6 bases lying between them. CDR3 bases: TGTGCCAGCACCAACACCTACGAGCAGTACTTC. Protein: CASTNTYEQYF.

The rearrangement links TRBV15 to TRBJ1-2; 10 bases match TRBD1. Trimming at V came to 0 bases and at J to 4 bases, leaving 14 bases not matched to a gene. Germline CDR1 LNHNV, CDR2 YYDKDF (reference sequence). This CDR3 contains 19 residues. CDR3 region: CATSRDLGDRGISPYGYTF. CDR3 DNA sequence: TGTGCCACCAGCAGAGATTTAGGGGACAGGGGAATATCCCCCTATGGCTACACCTTC.